Described below is a single T cell receptor (beta chain) sequence and its context. The target of this receptor is not known. No base qualities exist here, and no much larger clone lies one base off it. TCRbeta CDR3 regions were amplified from genomic DNA using the immunoSEQ Assay, a bias-controlled multiplex PCR. The authors' pipeline ran thus. The number of nucleated cells in each sample was estimated from the amplification of reference gene primers within the assay. Sequence reads were collapsed and filtered to measure the absolute abundance of every unique TCRbeta CDR3 rearrangement. Productive Simpson clonality was computed per sample as the square root of Simpson's diversity index over productive rearrangements. The immuneACCESS repertoire file appears here via TCRdb, limited to in-frame rearrangements. These files lack a portion of the clones; in checked studies, under half of the deficit traces to unresolved V genes, and the cause of the others is not known. V and J calls and clone size are given by that table; D and trimming were obtained from the DNA. This sample holds around 380,000 clones; around 87% were observed only once. Around 1.3% of the sample is held by the ten biggest clonotypes.

This sample stems from a study of blood T cell repertoires in COVID-19 (dated by TCRdb to 2020 to 2022). About the full investigation: Samples from collaborators originated in the United States, Italy and Spain and spanned both the acute and convalescent phases of COVID-19. HLA class I and class II types, where available, came from metadata supplied by the sample provider rather than from assay-based typing. The dataset comprised deeply sampled blood TCRbeta repertoires from subjects exposed to, actively infected with, or recovered from COVID-19. Samples were obtained from the ongoing ImmuneRACE study (first 160 participants) and from over a thousand subjects provided by 6 global collaborators. The repertoires were released in a freely available public database meant as a resource for research on the immune response to SARS-CoV-2. A de-identified subject ID, COVID-19 status, age in years and sex were almost always included in the sample metadata. The prospective study material was composed of cDNA or gDNA derived from T cells, B-cell-depleted T cells, or PBMCs.

Reading the germline V gene gives CDR1 LGHNA and CDR2 YSLEER. Taken from cysteine to phenylalanine, the CDR3 has 16 residues. Solely the CDR3 DNA is kept, with 48 bases framed from the first base. V is clipped by 0 bases and J by 1 base, and the sequence between their germline boundaries is 11 bases long. Participants in the prospective study were aged about 18 to 95 years, lived in about two dozen United States geographic areas, and enrolled through a virtual design. Cohort assignment in the prospective study relied on participant-reported clinical history from a screening survey and a study questionnaire. Recovered participants in ImmuneRACE Cohort 3 were defined as having two consecutive negative NP/OP PCR tests, clearance from a healthcare professional, or resolution of symptoms. In the prospective study, whole blood, serum and a nasopharyngeal or oropharyngeal swab were collected from each participant by mobile phlebotomists. Prospective study participants could optionally give additional blood draws and questionnaires over an approximately two-month period. Before DNA extraction, prospective study blood samples were shipped either frozen or at room temperature.

The research as a whole found: The quantity of clinical and demographic metadata differed by source and by participant and was supplied without curation.

The sequenced material came from PBMCs or T cells enriched from blood (not recorded which). This sequence was found in a young man who had recovered from COVID-19. The sequence joins TRBV4-3 to TRBJ2-3, and perhaps TRBD2 as D gene, on 6 matching bases. The DNA reads TGCGCCAGCAGCCAAGATTGGCGGGGTGGCACAGATACGCAGTATTTT. Its product reads: CASSQDWRGGTDTQYF.